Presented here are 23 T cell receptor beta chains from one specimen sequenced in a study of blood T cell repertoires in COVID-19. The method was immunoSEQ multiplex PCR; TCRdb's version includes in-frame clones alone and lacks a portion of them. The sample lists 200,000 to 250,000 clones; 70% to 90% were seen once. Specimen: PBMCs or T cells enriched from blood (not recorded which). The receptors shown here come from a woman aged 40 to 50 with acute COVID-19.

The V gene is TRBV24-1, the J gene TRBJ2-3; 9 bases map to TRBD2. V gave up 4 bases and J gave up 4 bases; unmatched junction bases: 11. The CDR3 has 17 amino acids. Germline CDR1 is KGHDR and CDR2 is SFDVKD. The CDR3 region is CATSESPGGRASDTQYF. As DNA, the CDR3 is TGTGCCACCAGTGAATCCCCGGGCGGGAGGGCGTCAGATACGCAGTATTTT.

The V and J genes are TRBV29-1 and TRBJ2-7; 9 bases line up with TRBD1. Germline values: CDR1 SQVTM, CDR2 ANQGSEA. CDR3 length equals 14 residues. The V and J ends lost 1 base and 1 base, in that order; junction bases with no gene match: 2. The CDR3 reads CSVEGTGVSYEQYF. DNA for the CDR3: TGCAGCGTTGAAGGGACAGGGGTATCCTACGAGCAGTACTTC.

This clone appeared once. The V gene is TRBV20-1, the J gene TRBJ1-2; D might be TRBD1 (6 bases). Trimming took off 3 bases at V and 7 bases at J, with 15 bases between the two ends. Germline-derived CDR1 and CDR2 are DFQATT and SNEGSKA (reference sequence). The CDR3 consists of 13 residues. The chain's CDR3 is CSASGGGGAGYTF. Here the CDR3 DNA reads TGCAGTGCTAGTGGTGGCGGGGGGGCTGGCTACACCTTC.

The CDR3, as DNA: TGTGCCAGCAGCTTCTCCGGTATTGGCACAGATACGCAGTATTTT. This translates into CASSFSGIGTDTQYF. V gene TRBV7-8 combines with J gene TRBJ2-3; D remains unclear. Looked up from germline, CDR1 is SGHVS and CDR2 is FQNEAQ. This CDR3 is built from 15 residues. Between the trimmed V and J ends, which lost 3 bases and 1 base, there was a span of 11 bases.

The DNA of the CDR3 is TGTGCCAGTAGTATGCCGACTAGCGGCAGAAGGGAGACCCAGTACTTC. Its protein product is CASSMPTSGRRETQYF. The rearrangement uses TRBV19 and TRBJ2-5; 9 bases fit TRBD2. V lost 3 bases and J lost 5; bases outside the gene matches: 10. CDR1 is LNHDA and CDR2 is SQIVND in the germline V gene (reference sequence). The CDR3 has 16 amino acids.

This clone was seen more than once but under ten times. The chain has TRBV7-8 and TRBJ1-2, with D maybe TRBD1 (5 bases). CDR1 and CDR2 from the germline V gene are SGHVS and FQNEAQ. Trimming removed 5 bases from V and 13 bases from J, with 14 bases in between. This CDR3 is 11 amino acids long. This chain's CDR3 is CASSQGVWITF. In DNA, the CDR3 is TGTGCCAGCAGCCAGGGAGTCTGGATCACCTTC.

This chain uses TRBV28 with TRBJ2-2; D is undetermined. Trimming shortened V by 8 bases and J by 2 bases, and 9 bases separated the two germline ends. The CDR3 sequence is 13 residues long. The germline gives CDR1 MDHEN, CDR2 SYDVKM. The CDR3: CASLSRNTGELFF. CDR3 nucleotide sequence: TGTGCCAGCCTCTCGAGAAACACCGGGGAGCTGTTTTTT.

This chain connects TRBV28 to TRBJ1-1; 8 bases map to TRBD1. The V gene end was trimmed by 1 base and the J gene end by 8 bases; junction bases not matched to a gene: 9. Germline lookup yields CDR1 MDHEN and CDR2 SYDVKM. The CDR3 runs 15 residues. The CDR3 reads CASSLSGQGKGEAFF. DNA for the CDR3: TGTGCCAGCAGTTTATCCGGACAGGGAAAGGGAGAAGCTTTCTTT.

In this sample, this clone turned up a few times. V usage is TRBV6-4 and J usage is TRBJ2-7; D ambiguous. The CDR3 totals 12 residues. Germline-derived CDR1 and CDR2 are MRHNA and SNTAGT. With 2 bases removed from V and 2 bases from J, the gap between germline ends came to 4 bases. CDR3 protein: CASSDPTYEQYF. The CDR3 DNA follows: TGTGCCAGCAGTGACCCCACCTACGAGCAGTACTTC.

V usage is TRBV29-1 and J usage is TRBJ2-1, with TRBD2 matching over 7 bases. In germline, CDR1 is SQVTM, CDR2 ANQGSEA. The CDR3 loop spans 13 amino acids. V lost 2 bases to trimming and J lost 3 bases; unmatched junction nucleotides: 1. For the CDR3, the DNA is TGCAGCGTTGAACTAGCGGACTACAATGAGCAGTTCTTC. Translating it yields CSVELADYNEQFF.

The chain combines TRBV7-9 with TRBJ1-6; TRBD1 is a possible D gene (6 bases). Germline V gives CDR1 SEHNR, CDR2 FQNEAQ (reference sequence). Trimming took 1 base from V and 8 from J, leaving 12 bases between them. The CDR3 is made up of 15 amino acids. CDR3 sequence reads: CASSLGVQGDSPLHF. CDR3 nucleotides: TGTGCCAGCAGCTTAGGGGTACAGGGTGATTCACCCCTCCACTTT.

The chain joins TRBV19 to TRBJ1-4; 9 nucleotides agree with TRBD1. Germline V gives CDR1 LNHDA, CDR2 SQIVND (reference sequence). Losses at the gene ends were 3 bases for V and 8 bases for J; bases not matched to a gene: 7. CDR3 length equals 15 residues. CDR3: CASSIPGTGKEKLFF. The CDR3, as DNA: TGTGCCAGTAGTATCCCAGGGACAGGGAAAGAAAAACTGTTTTTT. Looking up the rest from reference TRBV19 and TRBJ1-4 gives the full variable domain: DGGITQSPKYLFRKEGQNVTLSCEQNLNHDAMYWYRQDPGQGLRLIYYSQIVNDFQKGDIAEGYSVSREKKESFPLTVTSAQKNPTAFYLCASSIPGTGKEKLFFGSGTQLSVL.

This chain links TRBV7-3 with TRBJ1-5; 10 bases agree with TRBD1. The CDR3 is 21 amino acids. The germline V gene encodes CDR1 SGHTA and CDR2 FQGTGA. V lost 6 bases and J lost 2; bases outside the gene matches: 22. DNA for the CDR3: TGTGCCAGCAGTTCCCGCGGGGGGACAGGGGCCGCGGGGGGTCGCAATCAGCCCCAGCATTTT. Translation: CASSSRGGTGAAGGRNQPQHF. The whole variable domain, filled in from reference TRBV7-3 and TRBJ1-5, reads GAGVSQTPSNKVTEKGKYVELRCDPISGHTALYWYRQSLGQGPEFLIYFQGTGAADDSGLPNDRFFAVRPEGSVSTLKIQRTERGDSAVYLCASSSRGGTGAAGGRNQPQHFGDGTRLSIL.

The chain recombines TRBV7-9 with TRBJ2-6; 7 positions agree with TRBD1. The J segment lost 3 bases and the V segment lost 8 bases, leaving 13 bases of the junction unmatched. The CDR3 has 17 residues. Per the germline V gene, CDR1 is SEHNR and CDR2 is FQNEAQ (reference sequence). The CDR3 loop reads CASFSPGTVNGANVLTF. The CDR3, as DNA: TGTGCCAGCTTTAGCCCAGGGACAGTTAATGGGGCCAACGTCCTGACTTTC.

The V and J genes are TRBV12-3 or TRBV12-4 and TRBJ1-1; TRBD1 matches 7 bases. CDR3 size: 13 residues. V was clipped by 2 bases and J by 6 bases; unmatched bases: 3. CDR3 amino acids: CASSLSTGSEAFF. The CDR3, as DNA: TGTGCCAGCAGTTTATCGACAGGGTCTGAAGCTTTCTTT.

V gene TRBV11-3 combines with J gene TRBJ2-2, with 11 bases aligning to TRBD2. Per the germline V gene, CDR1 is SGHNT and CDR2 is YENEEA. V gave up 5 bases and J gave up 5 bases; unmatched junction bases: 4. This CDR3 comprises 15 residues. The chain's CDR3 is CASSPLAGGTGELFF. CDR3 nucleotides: TGTGCCAGCAGCCCGTTAGCGGGAGGGACCGGGGAGCTGTTTTTT.

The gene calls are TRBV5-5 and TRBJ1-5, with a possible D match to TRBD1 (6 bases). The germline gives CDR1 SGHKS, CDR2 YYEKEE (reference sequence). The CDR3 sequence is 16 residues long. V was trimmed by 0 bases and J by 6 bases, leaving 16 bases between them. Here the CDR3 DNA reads TGTGCCAGCAGCTTGGTTCTCGGACAGATGGGTCAGCCCCAGCATTTT. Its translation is CASSLVLGQMGQPQHF. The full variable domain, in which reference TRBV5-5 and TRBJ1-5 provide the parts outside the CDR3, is DAGVTQSPTHLIKTRGQQVTLRCSPISGHKSVSWYQQVLGQGPQFIFQYYEKEERGRGNFPDRFSARQFPNYSSELNVNALLLGDSALYLCASSLVLGQMGQPQHFGDGTRLSIL.

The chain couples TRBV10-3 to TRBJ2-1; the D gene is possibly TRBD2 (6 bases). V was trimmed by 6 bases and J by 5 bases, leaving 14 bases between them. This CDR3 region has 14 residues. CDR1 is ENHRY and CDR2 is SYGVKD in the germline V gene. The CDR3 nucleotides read TGTGCCATCAGGGACCCCGGGGGAAACAATGAGCAGTTCTTC. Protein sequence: CAIRDPGGNNEQFF.

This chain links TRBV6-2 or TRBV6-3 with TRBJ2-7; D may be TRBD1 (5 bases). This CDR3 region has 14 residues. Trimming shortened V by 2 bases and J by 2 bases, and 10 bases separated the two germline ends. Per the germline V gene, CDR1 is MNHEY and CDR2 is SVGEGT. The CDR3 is CASSYRAGPYEQYF. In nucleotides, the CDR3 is TGTGCCAGCAGTTACCGGGCAGGGCCCTACGAGCAGTACTTC.

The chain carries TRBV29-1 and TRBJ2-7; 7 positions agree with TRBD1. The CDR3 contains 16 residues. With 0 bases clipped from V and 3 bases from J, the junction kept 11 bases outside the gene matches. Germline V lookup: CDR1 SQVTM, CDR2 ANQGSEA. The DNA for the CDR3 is TGCAGCGTTGAAGAAAGCCGACAGGGAGTCGACTACGAGCAGTACTTC. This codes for CSVEESRQGVDYEQYF.

CDR3 loop: CASSQGENQPQHF. The CDR3 nucleotides are TGTGCCAGCAGCCAAGGAGAGAATCAGCCCCAGCATTTT. This rearrangement joins TRBV3-1 (or the pseudogene TRBV3-2) to TRBJ1-5; D gene unclear. The V end was cut by 1 base, the J end by 4 bases, with 5 bases between. Per germline, CDR1 LGHDT and CDR2 YNNKEL (reference sequence). CDR3 length: 13 amino acids.

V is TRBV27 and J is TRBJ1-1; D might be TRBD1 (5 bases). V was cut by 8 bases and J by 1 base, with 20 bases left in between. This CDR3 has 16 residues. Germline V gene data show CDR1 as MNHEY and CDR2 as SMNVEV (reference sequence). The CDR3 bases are TGTGCCAGCTGTAGATTCCCCAGGGTACAGAACACTGAAGCTTTCTTT. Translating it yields CASCRFPRVQNTEAFF.

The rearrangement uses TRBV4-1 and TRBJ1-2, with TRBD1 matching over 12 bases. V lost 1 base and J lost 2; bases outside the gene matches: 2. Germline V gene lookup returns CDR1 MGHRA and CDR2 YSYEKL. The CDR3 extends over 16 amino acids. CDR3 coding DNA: TGCGCCAGCAGCCAAGCGGGACAGGGGGCGAACTATGGCTACACCTTC. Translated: CASSQAGQGANYGYTF.